This TCR beta chain came from a study of tumor-infiltrating lymphocytes in oesophageal squamous cell carcinoma. This clonotype was recorded many times. TCRdb redid the calling of the PCR reads with MiXCR, one entry per CDR3 protein. The sample records about 3,700 distinct CDR3 sequences, around 14% being singletons. Looked up from germline, CDR1 is SGHNT and CDR2 is YENEEA. This CDR3 has 14 amino acids. Trimming removed 5 bases at V and 0 bases at J, with 10 bases between. The clonotype was recovered from a male donor with esophageal squamous cell carcinoma. The chain combines TRBV11-3 with TRBJ1-2; no firm D call. The sample consisted of esophageal tumor tissue. The CDR3 loop is CASSLGGSNYGYTF. In DNA form, the CDR3 reads TGTGCCAGCAGCCTCGGAGGTTCTAACTATGGCTACACCTTC.